This T cell receptor (beta chain) comes out of a study of beta chain features in type 1 diabetes. Sequencing targeted expressed TCRB transcripts, as all isolated RNA had been reverse transcribed. Sequencing used immunoSEQ multiplex PCR; TCRdb keeps in-frame clones, though not all of them. The repertoire holds 110,000 or so clones, with less than 40% as singletons. The CDR3 spans 16 residues. Deletions cut 1 base from V and 0 bases from J, with 11 bases between. Looked up from germline, CDR1 is MGHRA and CDR2 is YSYEKL. The gene calls are TRBV4-1 and TRBJ2-3; D gene ambiguous. The receptor was derived from a woman aged 18-30 years in good health. The specimen sequenced was stem cell memory CD4+ T cells from blood. The DNA of the CDR3 is TGCGCCAGCAGCCAAGTTAGCCATACTAGCACAGATACGCAGTATTTT. Translation: CASSQVSHTSTDTQYF.